The rows below give T cell receptor beta chains drawn from one sample of a study of cytomegalovirus exposure and HLA in healthy donors. Assay used: immunoSEQ multiplex PCR; TCRdb lists only in-frame clones, some missing. The repertoire holds 150,000 to 190,000 clones, with 70% to 90% as singletons. Sequenced: PBMCs. These receptors all come from a woman under 30 in good health and CMV-seronegative. Each CDR3 is given with its conserved first and last residue. The D gene is left open where the match is weak. The size of a clone is reported for some rows only, either as once, few or many, or as a class for expanded clones.

j_call,d_call,clone_size,v_call,cdr3_aa,cdr3_nt
TRBJ2-5,TRBD2,.,TRBV29-1,CSSMGGEETQYF,TGCAGCTCCATGGGGGGGGAAGAGACCCAGTACTTC
TRBJ1-1,TRBD1,few,TRBV7-8,CASSLTGGTEAFF,TGTGCCAGCAGCCTCACAGGGGGCACTGAAGCTTTCTTT
TRBJ1-5,TRBD1,once,TRBV5-5,CASSLGVDRGNQPQHF,TGTGCCAGCAGCTTGGGAGTAGACAGGGGTAATCAGCCCCAGCATTTT
TRBJ2-2,.,.,TRBV18,CASSPYGPGTGELFF,TGTGCCAGCTCACCGTACGGGCCGGGGACCGGGGAGCTGTTTTTT
TRBJ2-6,.,.,TRBV11-2,CASSLASGANVLTF,TGTGCCAGCAGCTTAGCGAGTGGGGCCAACGTCCTGACTTTC
TRBJ1-1,TRBD1,few,TRBV29-1,CSASGTGHTEAFF,TGCAGCGCATCCGGGACAGGGCACACTGAAGCTTTCTTT
TRBJ2-1,TRBD2,.,TRBV5-4,CASSYGGGSSYNEQFF,TGTGCCAGCAGCTATGGCGGGGGGAGCTCCTACAATGAGCAGTTCTTC
TRBJ2-7,.,.,TRBV7-2,CASSLESGSGDYEQYF,TGTGCCAGCAGCTTAGAGAGCGGATCGGGAGATTACGAGCAGTACTTC
TRBJ1-1,.,.,TRBV5-1,CASSPGGQSTEAFF,TGCGCCAGCAGCCCGGGGGGACAATCCACTGAAGCTTTCTTT
TRBJ2-3,TRBD2,.,TRBV6-8,CASNQGRTGLAGGDTQYF,TGTGCCAGCAACCAGGGTAGGACTGGACTAGCGGGGGGAGATACGCAGTATTTT
TRBJ2-2,TRBD1,.,TRBV18,CASSPMDRGAGELFF,TGTGCCAGCTCACCTATGGACAGGGGTGCCGGGGAGCTGTTTTTT
TRBJ1-2,.,.,TRBV7-8,CASSLEGFQGHGYTF,TGTGCCAGCAGCTTAGAAGGGTTCCAGGGGCATGGCTACACCTTC
TRBJ1-1,TRBD1,.,TRBV5-1,CASSLQGARTEAFF,TGCGCCAGCAGCTTGCAGGGGGCCAGGACTGAAGCTTTCTTT
TRBJ2-1,TRBD1,.,TRBV29-1,CSVPKQGVQSYNEQFF,TGCAGCGTTCCTAAGCAGGGGGTACAATCCTACAATGAGCAGTTCTTC
TRBJ1-1,.,few,TRBV11-2,CASSSPLSGTRRNTEAFF,TGTGCCAGCAGCTCGCCGCTGTCCGGGACAAGGAGGAACACTGAAGCTTTCTTT
TRBJ2-7,TRBD1,once,TRBV27,CASNPRQGSYEQYF,TGTGCCAGCAATCCGCGACAGGGTTCCTACGAGCAGTACTTC
TRBJ1-5,TRBD1,.,TRBV23-1,CASSPPGLGDRAGSNQPQHF,TGCGCCAGCAGTCCGCCAGGGTTGGGGGACAGAGCGGGTAGCAATCAGCCCCAGCATTTT
TRBJ2-2,.,.,TRBV18,CASSSGFGTGELFF,TGTGCCAGCTCGTCGGGGTTCGGCACCGGGGAGCTGTTTTTT
TRBJ2-7,.,few,TRBV9,CASSSDPAEINPYEQYF,TGTGCCAGCAGCTCTGATCCGGCGGAAATCAACCCCTACGAGCAGTACTTC
TRBJ1-1,TRBD1,.,TRBV4-3,CASSRGTGVNTEAFF,TGCGCCAGCAGCCGCGGTACAGGGGTGAACACTGAAGCTTTCTTT
TRBJ1-2,.,few,TRBV6-5,CASSYSSRAEGGYTF,TGTGCCAGCAGTTACTCTTCCAGGGCTGAAGGGGGCTACACCTTC
TRBJ2-7,TRBD2,.,TRBV4-3,CASSQEASGISYEQYF,TGCGCCAGCAGCCAAGAAGCTAGCGGTATATCCTACGAGCAGTACTTC
TRBJ1-2,TRBD1,.,TRBV7-9,CSSSPATGGNNYGYTF,TGTTCCAGCAGCCCAGCGACAGGGGGCAATAACTATGGCTACACCTTC
TRBJ2-4,TRBD1,.,TRBV29-1,CSAKGALAKNIQYF,TGCAGCGCCAAGGGGGCCCTAGCCAAAAACATTCAGTACTTC
TRBJ2-6,TRBD1,.,TRBV28,CASSLNIPGQGAPGANVLTF,TGTGCCAGCAGTTTAAACATACCGGGACAGGGGGCGCCTGGGGCCAACGTCCTGACTTTC
TRBJ2-5,TRBD2,.,TRBV18,CASSPRTSGSVTQYF,TGTGCCAGCTCACCACGGACTAGCGGGAGTGTGACCCAGTACTTC
TRBJ1-2,TRBD1,.,TRBV11-2,CASSTPRDRVYGYTF,TGTGCCAGCAGCACCCCCCGGGACAGGGTCTATGGCTACACCTTC
TRBJ2-3,.,few,TRBV7-8,CASNPPGQGITDTQYF,TGTGCCAGCAACCCCCCGGGGCAGGGGATCACAGATACGCAGTATTTT
TRBJ2-1,TRBD2,.,TRBV28,CASSGTSGGAFGQFF,TGTGCCAGCAGTGGTACTAGCGGGGGGGCCTTCGGGCAGTTCTTC
TRBJ2-7,TRBD2,.,TRBV10-3,CAISDGLAGGTYEQYF,TGTGCCATCAGTGATGGACTAGCGGGGGGTACCTACGAGCAGTACTTC
TRBJ2-1,TRBD2,.,TRBV28,CASSPPGLVGYNEQFF,TGTGCCAGCAGTCCACCGGGACTAGTTGGCTACAATGAGCAGTTCTTC
TRBJ2-3,.,.,TRBV7-2,CASSSGFLRGSSTDTQYF,TGTGCCAGCAGCTCAGGCTTCCTCCGGGGTAGTAGCACAGATACGCAGTATTTT
TRBJ2-5,TRBD2,.,TRBV28,CASSSGGPGQETQYF,TGTGCCAGCAGTTCGGGGGGGCCGGGGCAAGAGACCCAGTACTTC
TRBJ2-1,.,.,TRBV6-6,CATAPGLAEQFF,TGTGCCACGGCCCCGGGGTTGGCTGAGCAGTTCTTC
TRBJ1-3,.,.,TRBV9,CASSVGAGTSGNTIYF,TGTGCCAGCAGCGTAGGTGCGGGGACCTCTGGAAACACCATATATTTT
TRBJ2-5,.,.,TRBV6-1,CASSRWGREETQYF,TGTGCCAGCAGTAGATGGGGGCGCGAAGAGACCCAGTACTTC
TRBJ2-1,.,.,TRBV27,CASLKSGREWGNEQFF,TGTGCCAGCCTTAAATCCGGTCGGGAGTGGGGGAATGAGCAGTTCTTC
TRBJ2-5,TRBD2,.,TRBV5-4,CASSLVGGETQYF,TGTGCCAGCAGCTTGGTCGGGGGGGAGACCCAGTACTTC
TRBJ1-2,.,.,TRBV27,CASSTRGGILMGYTF,TGTGCCAGCAGTACAAGAGGGGGAATTTTGATGGGCTACACCTTC
TRBJ1-5,.,.,TRBV6-5,CASSYEGRVQHF,TGTGCCAGCAGTTACGAAGGGAGGGTCCAGCATTTT
TRBJ1-2,.,.,TRBV23-1,CASSLNGGYGYTF,TGCGCCAGCAGTCTAAACGGAGGCTATGGCTACACCTTC
TRBJ2-7,.,.,TRBV4-3,CASSRFRQDDYEQYF,TGCGCCAGCAGCCGCTTCCGACAGGACGACTACGAGCAGTACTTC